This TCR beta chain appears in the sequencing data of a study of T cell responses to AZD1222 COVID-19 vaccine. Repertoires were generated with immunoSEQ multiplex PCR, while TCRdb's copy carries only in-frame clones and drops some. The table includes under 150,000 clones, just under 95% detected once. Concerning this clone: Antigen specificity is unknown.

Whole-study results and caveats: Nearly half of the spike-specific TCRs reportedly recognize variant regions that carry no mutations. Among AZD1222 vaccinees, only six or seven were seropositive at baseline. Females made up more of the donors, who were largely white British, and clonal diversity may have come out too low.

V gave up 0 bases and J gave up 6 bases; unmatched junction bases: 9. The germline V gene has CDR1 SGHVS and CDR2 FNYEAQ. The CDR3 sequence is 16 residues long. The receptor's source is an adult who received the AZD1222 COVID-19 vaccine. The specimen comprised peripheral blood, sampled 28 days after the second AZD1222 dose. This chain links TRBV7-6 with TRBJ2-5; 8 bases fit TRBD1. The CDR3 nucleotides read TGTGCCAGCAGCTTAGCAGCAGGGGGCGCTTTAAAGACCCAGTACTTC. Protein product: CASSLAAGGALKTQYF.